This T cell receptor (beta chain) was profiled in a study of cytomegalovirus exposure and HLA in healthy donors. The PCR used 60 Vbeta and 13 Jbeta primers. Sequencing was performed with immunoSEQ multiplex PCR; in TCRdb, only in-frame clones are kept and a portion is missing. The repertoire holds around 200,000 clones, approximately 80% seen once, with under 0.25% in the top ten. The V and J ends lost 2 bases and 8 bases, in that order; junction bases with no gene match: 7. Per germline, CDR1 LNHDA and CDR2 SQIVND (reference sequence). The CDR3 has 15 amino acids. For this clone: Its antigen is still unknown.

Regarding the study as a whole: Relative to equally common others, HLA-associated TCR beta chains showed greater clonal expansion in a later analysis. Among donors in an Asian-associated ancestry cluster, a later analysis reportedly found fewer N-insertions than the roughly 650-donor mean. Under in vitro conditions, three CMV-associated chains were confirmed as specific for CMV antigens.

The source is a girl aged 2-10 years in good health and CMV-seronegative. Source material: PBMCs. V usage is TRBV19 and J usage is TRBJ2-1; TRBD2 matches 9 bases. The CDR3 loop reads CASSIRREGPYEQFF. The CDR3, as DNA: TGTGCCAGTAGTATAAGGCGGGAGGGCCCATATGAGCAGTTCTTC. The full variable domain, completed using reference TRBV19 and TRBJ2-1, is DGGITQSPKYLFRKEGQNVTLSCEQNLNHDAMYWYRQDPGQGLRLIYYSQIVNDFQKGDIAEGYSVSREKKESFPLTVTSAQKNPTAFYLCASSIRREGPYEQFFGPGTRLTVL.